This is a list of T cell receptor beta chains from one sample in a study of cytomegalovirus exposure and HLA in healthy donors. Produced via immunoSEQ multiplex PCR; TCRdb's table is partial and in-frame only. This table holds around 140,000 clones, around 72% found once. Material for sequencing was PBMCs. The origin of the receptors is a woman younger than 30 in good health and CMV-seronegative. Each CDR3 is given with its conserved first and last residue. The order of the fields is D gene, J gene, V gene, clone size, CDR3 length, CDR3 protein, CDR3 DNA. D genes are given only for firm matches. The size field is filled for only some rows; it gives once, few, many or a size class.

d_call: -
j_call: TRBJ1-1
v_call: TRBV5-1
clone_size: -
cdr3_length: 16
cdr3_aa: CASSLGVEGVNTEAFF
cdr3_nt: TGCGCCAGCAGCTTGGGGGTAGAGGGAGTGAACACTGAAGCTTTCTTT

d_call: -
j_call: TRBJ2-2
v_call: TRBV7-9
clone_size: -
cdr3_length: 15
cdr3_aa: CASSQPVEEARELFF
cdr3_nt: TGTGCCAGCAGCCAGCCGGTGGAGGAGGCCCGGGAGCTGTTTTTT

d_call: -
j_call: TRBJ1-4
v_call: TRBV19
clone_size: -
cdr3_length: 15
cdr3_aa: CASSTDRTTNEKLFF
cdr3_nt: TGTGCCAGTAGTACAGACAGAACAACTAATGAAAAACTGTTTTTT

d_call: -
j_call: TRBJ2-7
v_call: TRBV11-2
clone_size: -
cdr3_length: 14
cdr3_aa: CASSLDGGNYEQYF
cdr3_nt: TGTGCCAGCAGCTTAGACGGCGGGAACTACGAGCAGTACTTC

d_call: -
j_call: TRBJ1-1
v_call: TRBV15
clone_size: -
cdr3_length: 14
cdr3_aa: CATSRDSRETEAFF
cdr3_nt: TGTGCCACCAGCAGAGATTCCCGGGAGACTGAAGCTTTCTTT

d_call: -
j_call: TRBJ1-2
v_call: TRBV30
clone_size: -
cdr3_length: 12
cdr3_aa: CAWGQDLYGYTF
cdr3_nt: TGTGCCTGGGGTCAGGATCTATATGGCTACACCTTC

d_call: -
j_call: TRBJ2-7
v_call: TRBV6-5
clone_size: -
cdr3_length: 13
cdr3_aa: CASSGTATYEQYF
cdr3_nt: TGTGCCAGTTCCGGGACTGCCACCTACGAGCAGTACTTC

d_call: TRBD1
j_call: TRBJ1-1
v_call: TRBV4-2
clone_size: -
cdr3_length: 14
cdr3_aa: CASSQLDRGAEAFF
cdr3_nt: TGTGCCAGCAGCCAATTAGACAGGGGTGCTGAAGCTTTCTTT

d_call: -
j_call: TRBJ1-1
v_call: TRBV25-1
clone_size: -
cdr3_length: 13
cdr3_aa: CASSEAGGSEAFF
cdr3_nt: TGTGCCAGCAGTGAAGCAGGAGGCTCTGAAGCTTTCTTT

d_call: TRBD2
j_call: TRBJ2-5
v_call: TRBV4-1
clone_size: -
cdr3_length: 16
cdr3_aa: CASSQDRSGRPGTQYF
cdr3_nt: TGCGCCAGCAGCCAAGATAGGAGCGGGAGGCCGGGGACCCAGTACTTC

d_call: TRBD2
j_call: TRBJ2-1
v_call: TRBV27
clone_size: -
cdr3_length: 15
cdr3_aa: CASSLRGFSGDEQFF
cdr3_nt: TGTGCCAGCAGTTTGCGGGGGTTCTCTGGGGATGAGCAGTTCTTC

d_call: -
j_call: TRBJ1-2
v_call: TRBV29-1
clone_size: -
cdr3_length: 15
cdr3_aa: CSVERLPGGGYGYTF
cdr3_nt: TGCAGCGTTGAACGCCTCCCGGGGGGAGGCTATGGCTACACCTTC

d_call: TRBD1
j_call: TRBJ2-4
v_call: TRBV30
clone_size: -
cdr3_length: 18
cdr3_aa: CAWSVSDRGRIAKNIQYF
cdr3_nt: TGTGCCTGGAGTGTTTCTGACAGGGGGCGAATTGCCAAAAACATTCAGTACTTC

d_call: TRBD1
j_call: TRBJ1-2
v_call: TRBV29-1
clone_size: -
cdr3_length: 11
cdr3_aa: CSVRGAYGYTF
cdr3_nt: TGCAGCGTCAGGGGGGCCTATGGCTACACCTTC

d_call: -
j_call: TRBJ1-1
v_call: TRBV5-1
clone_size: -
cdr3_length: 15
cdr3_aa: CASSPHTTVNTEAFF
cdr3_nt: TGCGCCAGCAGCCCCCATACGACAGTTAACACTGAAGCTTTCTTT

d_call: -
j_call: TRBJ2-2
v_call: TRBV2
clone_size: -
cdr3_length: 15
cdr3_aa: CASSLGLGNTGELFF
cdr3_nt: TGTGCCAGCAGCCTCGGACTTGGGAACACCGGGGAGCTGTTTTTT

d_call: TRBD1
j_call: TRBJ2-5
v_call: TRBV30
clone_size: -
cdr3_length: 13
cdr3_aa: CAWSVQGPGTQYF
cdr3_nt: TGTGCCTGGAGTGTACAGGGGCCGGGGACCCAGTACTTC

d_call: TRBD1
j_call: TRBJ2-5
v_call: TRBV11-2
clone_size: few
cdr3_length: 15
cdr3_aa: CASSSSGTGEGTQYF
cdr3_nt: TGTGCCAGCAGCTCATCCGGGACAGGTGAAGGTACCCAGTACTTC

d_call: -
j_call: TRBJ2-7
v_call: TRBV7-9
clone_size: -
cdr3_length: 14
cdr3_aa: CASSSTGYAYEQYF
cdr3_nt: TGTGCCAGCAGCTCGACAGGTTACGCCTACGAGCAGTACTTC

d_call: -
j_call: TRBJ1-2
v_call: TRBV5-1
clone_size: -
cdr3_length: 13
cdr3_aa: CASSLDRVDGYTF
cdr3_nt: TGCGCCAGCAGCTTGGACAGGGTGGATGGCTACACCTTC

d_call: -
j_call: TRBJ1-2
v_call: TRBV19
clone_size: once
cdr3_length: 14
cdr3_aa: CASSMTAWDYGYTF
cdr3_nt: TGTGCCAGTAGTATGACAGCATGGGACTATGGCTACACCTTC

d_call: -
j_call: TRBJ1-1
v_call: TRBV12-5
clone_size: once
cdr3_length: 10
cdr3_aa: CASGLGEAFF
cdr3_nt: TGTGCTAGTGGTTTGGGGGAGGCTTTCTTT

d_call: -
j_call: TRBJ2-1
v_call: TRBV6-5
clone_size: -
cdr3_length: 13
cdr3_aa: CASSAGYGGEQFF
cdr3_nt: TGTGCCAGCAGTGCGGGGTATGGGGGTGAGCAGTTCTTC

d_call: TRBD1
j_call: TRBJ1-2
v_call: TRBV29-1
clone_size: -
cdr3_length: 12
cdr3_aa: CSVARTGGGYTF
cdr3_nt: TGCAGCGTTGCCCGGACAGGGGGTGGCTACACCTTC

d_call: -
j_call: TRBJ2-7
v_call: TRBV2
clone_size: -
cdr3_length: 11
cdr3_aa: CASSITRLKYF
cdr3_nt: TGTGCCAGCAGCATTACACGACTTAAGTACTTC

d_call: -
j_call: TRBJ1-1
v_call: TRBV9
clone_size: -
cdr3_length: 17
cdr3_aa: CASSVGQEGLWGVGAFF
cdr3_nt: TGTGCCAGCAGCGTAGGTCAGGAAGGGTTGTGGGGCGTTGGAGCTTTCTTT

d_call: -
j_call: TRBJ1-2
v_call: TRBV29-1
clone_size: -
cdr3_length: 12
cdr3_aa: CSVDTAYYGYTF
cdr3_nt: TGCAGCGTTGATACCGCGTATTATGGCTACACCTTC

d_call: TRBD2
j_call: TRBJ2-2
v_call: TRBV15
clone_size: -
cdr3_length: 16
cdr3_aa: CATSRTSGVNTGELFF
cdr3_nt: TGTGCCACCAGCAGGACTAGCGGGGTTAACACCGGGGAGCTGTTTTTT

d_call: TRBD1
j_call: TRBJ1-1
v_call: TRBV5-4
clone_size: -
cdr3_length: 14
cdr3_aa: CASSLRTGNTEAFF
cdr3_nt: TGTGCCAGCAGCTTGCGGACAGGAAACACTGAAGCTTTCTTT

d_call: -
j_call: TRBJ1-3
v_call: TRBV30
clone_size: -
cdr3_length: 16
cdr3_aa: CAWSVGTGGSGNTIYF
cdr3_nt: TGTGCCTGGAGTGTAGGAACAGGTGGCTCTGGAAACACCATATATTTT

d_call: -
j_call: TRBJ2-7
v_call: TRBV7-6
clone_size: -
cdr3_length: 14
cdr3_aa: CASSLARGSSEQYF
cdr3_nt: TGTGCCAGCAGCTTAGCGCGGGGTAGTAGTGAGCAGTACTTC

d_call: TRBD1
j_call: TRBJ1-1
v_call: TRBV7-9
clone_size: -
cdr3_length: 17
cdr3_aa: CASSWRTGGSSDTEAFF
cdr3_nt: TGTGCCAGCAGCTGGCGGACAGGTGGGTCATCTGACACTGAAGCTTTCTTT